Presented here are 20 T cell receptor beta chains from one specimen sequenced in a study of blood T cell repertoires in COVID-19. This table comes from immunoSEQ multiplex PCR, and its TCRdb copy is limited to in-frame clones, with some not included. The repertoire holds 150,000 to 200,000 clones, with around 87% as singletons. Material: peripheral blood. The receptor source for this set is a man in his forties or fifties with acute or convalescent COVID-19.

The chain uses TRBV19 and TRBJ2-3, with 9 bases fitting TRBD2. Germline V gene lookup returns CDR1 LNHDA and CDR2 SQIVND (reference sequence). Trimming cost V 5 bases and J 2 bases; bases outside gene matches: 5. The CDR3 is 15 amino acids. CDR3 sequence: CASSGLAGNTDTQYF. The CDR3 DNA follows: TGTGCCAGTAGTGGGCTAGCGGGGAACACAGATACGCAGTATTTT.

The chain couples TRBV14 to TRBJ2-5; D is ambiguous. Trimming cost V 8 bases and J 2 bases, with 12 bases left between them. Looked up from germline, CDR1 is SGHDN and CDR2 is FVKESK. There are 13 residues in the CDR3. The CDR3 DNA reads TGTGCCAGCTGCCGGCAGTATCAAGAGACCCAGTACTTC. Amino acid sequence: CASCRQYQETQYF.

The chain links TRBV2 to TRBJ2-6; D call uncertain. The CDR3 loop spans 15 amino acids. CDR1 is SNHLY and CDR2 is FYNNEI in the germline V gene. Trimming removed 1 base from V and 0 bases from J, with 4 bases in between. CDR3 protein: CASSEGSSGANVLTF. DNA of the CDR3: TGTGCCAGCAGTGAAGGGAGCTCTGGGGCCAACGTCCTGACTTTC.

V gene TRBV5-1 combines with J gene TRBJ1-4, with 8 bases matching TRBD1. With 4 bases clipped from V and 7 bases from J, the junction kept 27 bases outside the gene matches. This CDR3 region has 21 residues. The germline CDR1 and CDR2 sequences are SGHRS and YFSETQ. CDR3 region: CASSGLPGQVGIPDSGEKLFF. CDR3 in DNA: TGCGCCAGCAGCGGTTTGCCGGGACAGGTTGGGATCCCGGATTCGGGTGAAAAACTGTTTTTT.

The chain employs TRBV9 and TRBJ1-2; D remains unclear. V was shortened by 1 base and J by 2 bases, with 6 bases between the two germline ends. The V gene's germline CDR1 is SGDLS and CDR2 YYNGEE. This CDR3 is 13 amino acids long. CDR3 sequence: CASSVNTNYGYTF. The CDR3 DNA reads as TGTGCCAGCAGCGTAAACACAAACTATGGCTACACCTTC.

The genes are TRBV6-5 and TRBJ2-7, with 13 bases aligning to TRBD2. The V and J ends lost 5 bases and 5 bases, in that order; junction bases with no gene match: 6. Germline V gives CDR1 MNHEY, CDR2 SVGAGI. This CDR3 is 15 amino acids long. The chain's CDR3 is CASSPWTSGSHEQYF. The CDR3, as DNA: TGTGCCAGCAGTCCCTGGACTAGCGGGAGCCACGAGCAGTACTTC.

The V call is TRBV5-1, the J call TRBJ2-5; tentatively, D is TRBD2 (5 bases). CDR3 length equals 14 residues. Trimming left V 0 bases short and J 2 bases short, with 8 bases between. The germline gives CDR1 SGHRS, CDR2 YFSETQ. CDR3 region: CASSLETGQETQYF. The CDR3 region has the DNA TGCGCCAGCAGCTTGGAGACGGGGCAAGAGACCCAGTACTTC.

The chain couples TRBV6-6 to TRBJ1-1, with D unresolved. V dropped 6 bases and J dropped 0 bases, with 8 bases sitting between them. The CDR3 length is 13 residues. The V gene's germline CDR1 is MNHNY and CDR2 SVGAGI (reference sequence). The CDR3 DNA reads TGTGCCAGCAGCGCCACAGTGAACACTGAAGCTTTCTTT. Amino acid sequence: CASSATVNTEAFF.

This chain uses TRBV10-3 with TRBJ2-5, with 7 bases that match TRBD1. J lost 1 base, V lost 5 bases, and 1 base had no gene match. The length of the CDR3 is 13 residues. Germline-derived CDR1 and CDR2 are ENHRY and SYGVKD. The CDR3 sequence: CAISSGGQETQYF. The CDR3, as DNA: TGTGCCATCAGTTCAGGGGGCCAAGAGACCCAGTACTTC.

DNA of the CDR3: TGTGCCAGCAGCTCACGGACAGGGGCGGGAGATACGCAGTATTTT. This codes for CASSSRTGAGDTQYF. V is TRBV7-6 and J is TRBJ2-3; the match to TRBD1 covers 9 bases. The junction had 7 bases not matched to a gene; V was cut back by 4 bases and J by 5 bases. Germline CDR1 and CDR2: SGHVS and FNYEAQ. This CDR3 spans 15 amino acids.

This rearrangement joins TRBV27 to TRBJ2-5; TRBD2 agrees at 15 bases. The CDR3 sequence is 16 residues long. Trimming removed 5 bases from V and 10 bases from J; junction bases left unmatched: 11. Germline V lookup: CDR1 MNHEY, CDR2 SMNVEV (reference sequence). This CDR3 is CASSQGTSGGIGGQYF. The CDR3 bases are TGTGCCAGCAGTCAAGGGACTAGCGGGGGGATAGGGGGCCAGTACTTC.

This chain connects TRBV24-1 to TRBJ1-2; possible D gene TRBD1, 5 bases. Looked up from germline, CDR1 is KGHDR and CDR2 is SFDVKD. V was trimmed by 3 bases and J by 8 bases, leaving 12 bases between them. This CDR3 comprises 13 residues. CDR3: CATSDGLQVGYTF. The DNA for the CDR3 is TGTGCCACCAGTGATGGCTTACAGGTCGGCTACACCTTC.

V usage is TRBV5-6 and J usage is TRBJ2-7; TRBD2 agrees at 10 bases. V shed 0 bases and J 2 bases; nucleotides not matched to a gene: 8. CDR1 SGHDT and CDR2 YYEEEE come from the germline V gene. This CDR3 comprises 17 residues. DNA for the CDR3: TGTGCCAGCAGCTTGGGGCTAGCGGGAGTCACCCCCTACGAGCAGTACTTC. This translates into CASSLGLAGVTPYEQYF.

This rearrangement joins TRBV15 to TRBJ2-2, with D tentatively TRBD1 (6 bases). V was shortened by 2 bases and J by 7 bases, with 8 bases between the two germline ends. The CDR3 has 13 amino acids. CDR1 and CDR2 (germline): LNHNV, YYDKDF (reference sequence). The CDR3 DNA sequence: TGTGCCACCAGCAGATCAGGGGTCGGGGAGCTGTTTTTT. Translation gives CATSRSGVGELFF.

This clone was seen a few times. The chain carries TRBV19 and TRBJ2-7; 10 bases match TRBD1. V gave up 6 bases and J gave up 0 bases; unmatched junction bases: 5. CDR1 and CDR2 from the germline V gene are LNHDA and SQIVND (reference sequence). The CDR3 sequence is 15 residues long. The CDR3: CASRTDRGSSYEQYF. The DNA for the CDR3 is TGTGCCAGTAGGACGGACAGGGGGTCCTCCTACGAGCAGTACTTC.

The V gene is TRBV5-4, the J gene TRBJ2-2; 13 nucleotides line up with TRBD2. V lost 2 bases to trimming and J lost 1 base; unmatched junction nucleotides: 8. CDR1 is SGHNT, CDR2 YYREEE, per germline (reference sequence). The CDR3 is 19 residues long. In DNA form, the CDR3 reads TGTGCCAGCAGCTTTCTCGGACTAGCGGGGGAGCAGAACACCGGGGAGCTGTTTTTT. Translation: CASSFLGLAGEQNTGELFF.

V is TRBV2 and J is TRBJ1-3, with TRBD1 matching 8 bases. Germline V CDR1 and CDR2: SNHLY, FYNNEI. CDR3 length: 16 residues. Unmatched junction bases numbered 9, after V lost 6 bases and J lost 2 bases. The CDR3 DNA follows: TGTGCCAGCAGAGACCCATGGACAGGGACTGGAAACACCATATATTTT. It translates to CASRDPWTGTGNTIYF.

DNA of the CDR3: TGTGCCAGCAGCTACCTAGCGGGTTCCTACGAGCAGTACTTC. Protein sequence: CASSYLAGSYEQYF. The gene calls are TRBV11-1 and TRBJ2-7, with TRBD2 matching over 8 bases. V trimming: 4 bases; J trimming: 1 base; junction bases outside the gene matches: 3. The CDR3 has 14 amino acids. Germline V gives CDR1 SGHAT, CDR2 FQDESV (reference sequence).

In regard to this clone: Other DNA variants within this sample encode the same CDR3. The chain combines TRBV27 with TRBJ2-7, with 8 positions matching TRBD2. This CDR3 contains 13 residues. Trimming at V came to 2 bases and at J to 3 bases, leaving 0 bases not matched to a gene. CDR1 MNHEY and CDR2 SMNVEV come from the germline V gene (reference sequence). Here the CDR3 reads CASSLSGGYEQYF. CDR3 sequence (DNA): TGTGCCAGCAGTTTAAGCGGGGGCTACGAGCAGTACTTC.

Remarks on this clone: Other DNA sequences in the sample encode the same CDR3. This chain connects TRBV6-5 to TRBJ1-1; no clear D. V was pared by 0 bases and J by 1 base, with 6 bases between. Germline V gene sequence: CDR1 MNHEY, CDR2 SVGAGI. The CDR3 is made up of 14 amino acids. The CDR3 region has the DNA TGTGCCAGCAGTTACTCAGCAGGGAACACTGAAGCTTTCTTT. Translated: CASSYSAGNTEAFF.